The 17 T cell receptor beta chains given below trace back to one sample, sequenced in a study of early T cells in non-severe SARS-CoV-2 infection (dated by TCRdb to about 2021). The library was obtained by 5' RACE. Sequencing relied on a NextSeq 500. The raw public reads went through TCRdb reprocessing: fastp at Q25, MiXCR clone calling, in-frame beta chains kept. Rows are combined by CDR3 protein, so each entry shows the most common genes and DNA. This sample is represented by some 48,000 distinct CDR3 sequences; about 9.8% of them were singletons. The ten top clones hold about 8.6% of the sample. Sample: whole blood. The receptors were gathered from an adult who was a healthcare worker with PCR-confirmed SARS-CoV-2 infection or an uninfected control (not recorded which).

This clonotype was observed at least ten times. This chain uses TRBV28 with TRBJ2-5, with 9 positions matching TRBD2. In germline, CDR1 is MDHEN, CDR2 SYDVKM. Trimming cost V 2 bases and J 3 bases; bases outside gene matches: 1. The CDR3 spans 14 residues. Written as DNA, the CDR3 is TGTGCCAGCAGTTTACCTAGCGGGGAAGAGACCCAGTACTTC. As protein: CASSLPSGEETQYF.

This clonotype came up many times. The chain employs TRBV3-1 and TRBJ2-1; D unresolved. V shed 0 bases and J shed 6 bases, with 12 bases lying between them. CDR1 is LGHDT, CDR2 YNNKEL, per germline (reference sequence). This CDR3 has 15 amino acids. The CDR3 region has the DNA TGTGCCAGCAGCCAAGATCTTGCCCCACCCAATGAGCAGTTCTTC. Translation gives CASSQDLAPPNEQFF.

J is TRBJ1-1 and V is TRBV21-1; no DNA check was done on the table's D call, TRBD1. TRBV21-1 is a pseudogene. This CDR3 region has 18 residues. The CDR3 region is CASGKKVTGQPMNTEAFF. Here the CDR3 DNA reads TGTGCCAGCGGCAAAAAGGTCACGGGACAGCCGATGAACACTGAAGCTTTCTTT.

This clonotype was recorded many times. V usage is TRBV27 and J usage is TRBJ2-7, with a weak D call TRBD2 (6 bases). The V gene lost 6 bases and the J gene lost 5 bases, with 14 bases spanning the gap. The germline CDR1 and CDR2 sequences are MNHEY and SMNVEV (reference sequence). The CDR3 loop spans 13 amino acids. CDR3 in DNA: TGTGCCAGCAGCACAAGACTAGTCGACGAGCAGTACTTC. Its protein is CASSTRLVDEQYF.

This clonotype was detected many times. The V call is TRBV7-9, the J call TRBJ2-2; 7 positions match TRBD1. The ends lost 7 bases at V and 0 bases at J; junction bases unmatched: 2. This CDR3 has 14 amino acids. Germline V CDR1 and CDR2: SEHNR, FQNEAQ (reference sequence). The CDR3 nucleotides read TGTGCCAGCATCGGGACAGCGAACACCGGGGAGCTGTTTTTT. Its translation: CASIGTANTGELFF.

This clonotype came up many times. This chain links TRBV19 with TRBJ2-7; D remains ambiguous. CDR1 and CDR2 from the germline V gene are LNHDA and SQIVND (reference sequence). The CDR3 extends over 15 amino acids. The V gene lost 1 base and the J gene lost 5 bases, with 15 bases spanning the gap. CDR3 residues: CASSIVDGRWDEQYF. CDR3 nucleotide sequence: TGTGCCAGTAGTATAGTTGACGGCCGTTGGGACGAGCAGTACTTC.

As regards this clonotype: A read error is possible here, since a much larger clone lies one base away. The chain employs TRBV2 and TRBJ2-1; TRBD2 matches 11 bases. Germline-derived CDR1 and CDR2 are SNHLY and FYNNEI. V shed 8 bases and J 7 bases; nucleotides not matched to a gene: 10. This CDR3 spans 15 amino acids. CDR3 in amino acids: CASGVAGGPFNEQFF. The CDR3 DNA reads TGTGCCAGCGGAGTAGCGGGAGGGCCTTTTAATGAGCAGTTCTTC. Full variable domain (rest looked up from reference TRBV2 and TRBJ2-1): EPEVTQTPSHQVTQMGQEVILRCVPISNHLYFYWYRQILGQKVEFLVSFYNNEISEKSEIFDDQFSVERPDGSNFTLKIRSTKLEDSAMYFCASGVAGGPFNEQFFGPGTRLTVL.

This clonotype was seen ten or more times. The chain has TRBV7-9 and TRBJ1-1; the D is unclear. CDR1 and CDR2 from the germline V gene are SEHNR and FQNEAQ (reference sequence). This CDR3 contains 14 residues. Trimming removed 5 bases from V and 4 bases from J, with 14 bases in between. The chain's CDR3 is CASSRKGQPTEAFF. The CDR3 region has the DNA TGTGCCAGCAGCCGTAAGGGCCAGCCCACTGAAGCTTTCTTT.

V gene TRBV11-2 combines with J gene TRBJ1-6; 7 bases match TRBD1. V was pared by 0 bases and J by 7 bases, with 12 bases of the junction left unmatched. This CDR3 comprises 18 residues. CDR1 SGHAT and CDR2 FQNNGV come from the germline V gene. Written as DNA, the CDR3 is TGTGCCAGCAGCTTAGAATCCCGCGGAGGGGGCGCGAATTCACCCCTCCACTTT. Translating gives CASSLESRGGGANSPLHF.

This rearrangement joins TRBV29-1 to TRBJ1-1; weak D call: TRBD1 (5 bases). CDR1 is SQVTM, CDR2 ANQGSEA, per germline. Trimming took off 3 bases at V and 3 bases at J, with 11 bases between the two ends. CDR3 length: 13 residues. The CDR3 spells CSVEGPTHTEAFF. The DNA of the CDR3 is TGCAGCGTTGAGGGACCTACCCACACTGAAGCTTTCTTT.

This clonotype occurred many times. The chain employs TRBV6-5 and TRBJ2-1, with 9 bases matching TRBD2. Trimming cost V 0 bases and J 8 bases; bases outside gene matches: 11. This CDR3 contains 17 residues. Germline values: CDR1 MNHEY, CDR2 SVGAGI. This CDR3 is CASSYSSSGSYSDEQFF. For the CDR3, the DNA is TGTGCCAGCAGTTACTCGAGTAGCGGGAGTTATAGTGATGAGCAGTTCTTC.

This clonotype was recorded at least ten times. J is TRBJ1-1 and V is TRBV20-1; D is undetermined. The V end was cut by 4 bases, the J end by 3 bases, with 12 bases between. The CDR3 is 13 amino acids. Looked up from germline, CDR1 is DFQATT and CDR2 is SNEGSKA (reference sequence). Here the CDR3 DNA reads TGCAGTGCTAATACCGACGGGGACACTGAAGCTTTCTTT. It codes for CSANTDGDTEAFF.

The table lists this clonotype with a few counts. CDR3 sequence reads: CASLTGNTGELFF. CDR3 DNA sequence: TGTGCCAGTTTAACAGGAAACACCGGGGAGCTGTTTTTT. The chain uses TRBV27 and TRBJ2-2; perhaps TRBD1 as D (5 bases). The ends were cut back, 9 bases at V and 2 bases at J, with 10 bases in the middle. The CDR3 loop spans 13 amino acids. CDR1 and CDR2 (germline): MNHEY, SMNVEV (reference sequence).

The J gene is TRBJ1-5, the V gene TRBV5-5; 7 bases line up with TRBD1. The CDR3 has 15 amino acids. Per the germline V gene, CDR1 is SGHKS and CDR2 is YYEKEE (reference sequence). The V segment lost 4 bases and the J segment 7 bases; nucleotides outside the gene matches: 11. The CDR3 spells CASSPETGWYQPQHF. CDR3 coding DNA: TGTGCCAGCAGCCCCGAGACAGGGTGGTACCAGCCCCAGCATTTT.

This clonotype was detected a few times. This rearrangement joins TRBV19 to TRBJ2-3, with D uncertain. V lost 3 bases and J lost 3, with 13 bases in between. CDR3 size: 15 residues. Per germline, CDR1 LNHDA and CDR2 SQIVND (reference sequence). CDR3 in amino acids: CASSIFLERTDTQYF. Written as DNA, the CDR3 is TGTGCCAGTAGTATTTTTCTGGAGAGGACAGATACGCAGTATTTT.

CDR3 coding DNA: TGTGCCAGCAGTTTTGTTCCCGGCTCTGGAAACACCATATATTTT. Protein: CASSFVPGSGNTIYF. The V and J genes are TRBV28 and TRBJ1-3; D uncertain. Trimming pared 3 bases from V and 0 bases from J, leaving 9 bases between. Germline CDR1 is MDHEN and CDR2 is SYDVKM. This CDR3 region has 15 residues.

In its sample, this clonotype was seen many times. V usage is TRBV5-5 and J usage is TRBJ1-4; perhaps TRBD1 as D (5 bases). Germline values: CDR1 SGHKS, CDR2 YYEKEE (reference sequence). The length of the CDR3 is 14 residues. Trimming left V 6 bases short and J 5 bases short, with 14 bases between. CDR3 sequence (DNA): TGTGCCAGCAACATGGGACCGTCAAATGAAAAACTGTTTTTT. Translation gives CASNMGPSNEKLFF. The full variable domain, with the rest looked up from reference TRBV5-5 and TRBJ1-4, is DAGVTQSPTHLIKTRGQQVTLRCSPISGHKSVSWYQQVLGQGPQFIFQYYEKEERGRGNFPDRFSARQFPNYSSELNVNALLLGDSALYLCASNMGPSNEKLFFGSGTQLSVL.